This T cell receptor beta chain was recorded in a study of T cells in Graves' hyperthyroidism and ophthalmopathy (dated by TCRdb to between 2018 and 2021). In terms of the full investigation: Peripheral blood samples were taken at the time of initial diagnosis, prior to any treatment. The roughly 100 discovery patients were randomly divided into training and test sets at a 7:3 ratio. Whether ophthalmopathy could be predicted prospectively was tested in an independent validation cohort made up of under 20 hyperthyroidism patients plus 17 patients who later progressed to ophthalmopathy. The paper describes TCR Vbeta CDR3 sequencing of 135 peripheral blood samples, made up of 43 ophthalmopathy patients, 70 to 75 hyperthyroidism patients and some 17 progressor patients. A discovery cohort of about 100 patients, roughly 40 with Graves' ophthalmopathy and over 55 with stable Graves' hyperthyroidism, was used to find distinguishing TCR V-J signatures. After blood sampling, hyperthyroidism patients were treated with methimazole at a starting dose of 30 mg daily, and ophthalmopathy patients were treated with high-dose intravenous methylprednisolone. The study also compared thyroid tissue and blood T-cell repertoires from about six Graves' hyperthyroidism patients. Paper-wide results and their limitations: Sample size was not statistically predetermined, and blinding of investigators to group allocation was not performed. Most expanded thyroid clonotypes (frequency above 0.001) were also found in blood, which suggests that blood repertoires may mirror thyroid immune responses. In validation, the model predicted progression to ophthalmopathy with around 71% sensitivity and over 72% specificity, a median of 6.5 months before onset. A model built on a 13 V-J signature distinguished ophthalmopathy from stable hyperthyroidism, reaching 87.88% sensitivity and under 84% specificity in cross-validation and 80%/75% in testing.

A patient counted as having stable Graves' hyperthyroidism if no progression to ophthalmopathy occurred over 18 months of follow-up. The hyperthyroidism patients were between 18 and 65 years old and newly diagnosed, with a disease duration of less than 2 months. Patients with uncontrolled infections, other autoimmune diseases, pregnancy or lactation were excluded. Clinical symptoms, serum thyroxine and TRAb, thyroid ultrasound, and orbital computed tomography formed the basis for the diagnoses. Ficoll-Paque density gradient centrifugation was used to isolate PBMCs from 10 ml of fresh peripheral blood. Total RNA was extracted using Trizol reagent, and RNA quality was assessed on an Agilent 2100 Bioanalyzer. This clonotype was detected ten times or more. It lacks a known antigen. Base qualities are missing; no much larger clone stands one base away. The TCR beta CDR3 regions were amplified from RNA transcripts. For the first round of RT-PCR on the TCR CDR3, the HTBI primer set was used together with the Qiagen OneStep RT-PCR kit. Libraries were constructed in a second round of multiplex PCR, after which size selection and purification were performed. Sequencing of the libraries was done on an Illumina HiSeq2000 using paired-end 100 bp reads. Under the source paper's analysis protocol: SOAPnuke was used to process the raw data, throwing out any read that contained adapters or uncalled bases, had a mean Phred below 15, or lacked an exact constant-primer or identifier match. High-quality paired reads were merged using COPE v1.2.5, and each unique nucleotide sequence was defined as a clonotype. MiTCR v1.1 was used to align the clonotypes against IMGT TRBV, TRBD and TRBJ reference segments. Analysis was restricted to V-J combinations with a frequency above 0.0001, which covered about 99% of repertoires. A TCS score was defined as the ratio between F50 (clonal expansion) and ExV (chaos), using BLOSUM62-based TCRdist between CDR3 peptides within each V-J. Welch's t-statistics and random forest reduced around 510 V-J features to about 13, which were used in a naive Bayes classifier (R e1071). TCRdb's own reprocessing of the public reads used fastp at Q25 and MiXCR and kept productive beta chains. Each CDR3 protein gets just one entry, which takes the most common genes and DNA from the rows behind it. Here the V and J calls rest on TCRdb's processing, not on the authors' analysis. This sample comprises over 150,000 distinct CDR3 sequences, less than 20% of them detected only once. In total, the top ten clones hold roughly 50% of the sample.

Input material: blood. The source is a woman in her forties or fifties with Graves' hyperthyroidism.

The sequence in DNA is TGTGCCAGCAGTGCCCGGGACAGGGCACTCTACGAGCAGTACTTC. Translated, this is CASSARDRALYEQYF. Recombination linked TRBV6-1 to TRBJ2-7; 9 bases in the junction line up with TRBD1. CDR1 and CDR2 were assigned from the germline V gene as MNHNS and SASEGT. The CDR3, from cysteine to phenylalanine, totals 15 residues. Just the 45-base CDR3 DNA is kept, in frame starting at base 1. Clipping removes 4 bases from V and 3 bases from J, with 7 as the unmatched junction base count.